This T cell receptor beta chain derives from a study of technical replicates of blood from several donors. The protocol was immunoSEQ multiplex PCR, while the TCRdb copy is restricted to in-frame clones and leaves out a portion. The table records about 82,000 clones, 85% to 95% of them present only once. Germline assignment: CDR1 SGHVS and CDR2 FNYEAQ. CDR3 size: 13 residues. Trimming removed 0 bases from V and 5 bases from J, with 8 bases in between. The chain links TRBV7-6 to TRBJ2-7; no clear D. The clonotype originates from a human donor in good health. Material for sequencing was T cells isolated from PBMCs. Here the CDR3 reads CASSLANSHEQYF. For the CDR3, the DNA is TGTGCCAGCAGCTTAGCTAATTCCCACGAGCAGTACTTC.